The 22 T cell receptor beta chains reported below all come from one sample, sequenced in a study of shared clonotypes between healthy human individuals. CD45RO-negative, CCR7-selected cells formed the naive CD8 fraction, which excluded terminally differentiated effector memory CD45RA+ cells. TCRdb's copy holds only in-frame clones and misses some; the assay was immunoSEQ multiplex PCR. The sample contains about 2.1 million clones, roughly 93% of which appear only once. The sequenced material came from naive CD8+ T cells from PBMCs. The source of these receptors is a man younger than 35 in good health. Some clones in this sample may be carry-over from other donors' samples.

This clone was seen only a few times. Distinct nucleotide sequences in the sample also encode this CDR3. The gene calls are TRBV29-1 and TRBJ2-7; 7 bases map to TRBD2. The CDR3 runs 13 residues. Germline V lookup: CDR1 SQVTM, CDR2 ANQGSEA. The V gene end was trimmed by 4 bases and the J gene end by 1 base; junction bases not matched to a gene: 4. The CDR3 DNA follows: TGCAGCGTTGGGGGCGGGAGTTCCTACGAGCAGTACTTC. This gives the protein CSVGGGSSYEQYF.

The CDR3 is CASSGDKDVPASNEQFF. The CDR3 DNA reads TGTGCCAGCAGCGGGGATAAGGACGTCCCTGCCTCCAATGAGCAGTTCTTC. The gene calls are TRBV2 and TRBJ2-1, with TRBD2 as a possible D gene (5 bases). V lost 6 bases, J lost 6 bases, and 24 bases lay in between. Germline assignment: CDR1 SNHLY and CDR2 FYNNEI. The CDR3 extends over 17 amino acids.

V is TRBV27 and J is TRBJ2-7; D not resolved. Looked up from germline, CDR1 is MNHEY and CDR2 is SMNVEV (reference sequence). V was cut by 6 bases and J by 1 base, with 13 bases left in between. This CDR3 spans 14 amino acids. CDR3 sequence reads: CASRGLALSYEQYF. The CDR3, as DNA: TGTGCCAGCAGAGGCCTCGCTTTATCCTACGAGCAGTACTTC.

The J gene is TRBJ2-3, the V gene TRBV2; D is unresolved. V lost 9 bases to trimming and J lost 4 bases, with 14 bases between them. The CDR3 spans 13 residues. Germline V gene sequence: CDR1 SNHLY, CDR2 FYNNEI. The chain's CDR3 is CASQASEADTQYF. The CDR3 DNA is TGTGCCAGTCAGGCATCTGAGGCAGATACGCAGTATTTT.

The V and J genes are TRBV5-5 and TRBJ2-5; D remains ambiguous. CDR3 size: 14 residues. With 8 bases removed from V and 2 bases from J, the gap between germline ends came to 16 bases. In germline, CDR1 is SGHKS, CDR2 YYEKEE (reference sequence). This CDR3 is CASSILGSQETQYF. In nucleotides, the CDR3 is TGTGCCAGTTCTATCTTGGGGTCACAAGAGACCCAGTACTTC.

The chain employs TRBV7-9 and TRBJ2-7, with 10 bases fitting TRBD2. Germline values: CDR1 SEHNR, CDR2 FQNEAQ (reference sequence). The CDR3 consists of 14 residues. The J segment lost 3 bases and the V segment lost 6 bases, leaving 5 bases of the junction unmatched. CDR3: CASRAGTSDYEQYF. In DNA, the CDR3 is TGTGCCAGCAGGGCAGGGACTAGCGACTACGAGCAGTACTTC. Drawing the rest from reference TRBV7-9 and TRBJ2-7, the complete variable domain is DTGVSQNPRHKITKRGQNVTFRCDPISEHNRLYWYRQTLGQGPEFLTYFQNEAQLEKSRLLSDRFSAERPKGSFSTLEIQRTEQGDSAMYLCASRAGTSDYEQYFGPGTRLTVT.

The CDR3 bases are TGTGCCAGCAGTTACTCGAGCGGAGAAGCCCACAATGAGCAGTTCTTC. Encoded protein: CASSYSSGEAHNEQFF. This sequence joins TRBV6-5 and TRBJ2-1; tentative D call: TRBD2 (5 bases). Germline V lookup: CDR1 MNHEY, CDR2 SVGAGI. Trimming left V 0 bases short and J 5 bases short, with 14 bases between. The CDR3 consists of 16 residues.

V gene TRBV6-6 combines with J gene TRBJ1-3; 10 nucleotides align to TRBD1. V shed 6 bases, J shed 5 bases, and the junction held 7 bases outside the gene matches. The CDR3 has 15 residues. The V gene's germline CDR1 is MNHNY and CDR2 SVGAGI (reference sequence). CDR3 bases: TGTGCCAGCAGGTCAGACAGGGGGCGGCGAAACACCATATATTTT. Protein sequence: CASRSDRGRRNTIYF.

This clone has only one observation. The chain carries TRBV6-1 and TRBJ1-3, with D possibly TRBD1 on 5 matching bases. Trimming removed 1 base at V and 1 base at J, with 29 bases between. The germline V gene has CDR1 MNHNS and CDR2 SASEGT. CDR3 size: 22 residues. The CDR3 spells CASSEGLREAGRLRSSGNTIYF. The CDR3 DNA sequence: TGTGCCAGCAGTGAAGGTTTGCGAGAGGCAGGGCGACTACGTAGTTCTGGAAACACCATATATTTT.

This rearrangement joins TRBV28 to TRBJ1-4; perhaps TRBD1 as D (6 bases). With 8 bases removed from V and 2 bases from J, the gap between germline ends came to 15 bases. Per the germline V gene, CDR1 is MDHEN and CDR2 is SYDVKM. The CDR3 covers 15 residues. CDR3 nucleotide sequence: TGTGCCAGCGTCTCCCCAGGGGCTACTAATGAAAAACTGTTTTTT. It yields the protein CASVSPGATNEKLFF.

This sequence joins TRBV19 and TRBJ1-4; 9 nucleotides match TRBD1. Germline values: CDR1 LNHDA, CDR2 SQIVND (reference sequence). Trimming took 4 bases from V and 8 from J; bases not matched to a gene: 5. The CDR3 sequence is 14 residues long. CDR3 protein: CASSTWTGDEKLFF. In DNA, the CDR3 is TGTGCCAGTAGTACATGGACAGGGGACGAAAAACTGTTTTTT.

For this clone: The sample holds other DNA sequences that translate to the same CDR3. V usage is TRBV27 and J usage is TRBJ2-7; no definite D call. Per germline, CDR1 MNHEY and CDR2 SMNVEV (reference sequence). This CDR3 spans 12 amino acids. Trimming cost V 0 bases and J 4 bases, with 4 bases left between them. The CDR3 coding sequence is TGTGCCAGCAGTTTATCAGGGTACGAGCAGTACTTC. Translated: CASSLSGYEQYF.

The chain employs TRBV27 and TRBJ2-2; the D gene is possibly TRBD2 (5 bases). CDR1 MNHEY and CDR2 SMNVEV come from the germline V gene (reference sequence). The germline V and J ends were trimmed by 6 bases and 4 bases, with 24 bases remaining between them. The CDR3 has 18 residues. DNA of the CDR3: TGTGCCAGCAGCCGACGAGAGAGGGTTTATATCGGCACCGGGGAGCTGTTTTTT. Translated, it gives CASSRRERVYIGTGELFF.

The rearrangement joins TRBV7-9 to TRBJ2-7; TRBD2 matches at 7 bases. V lost 6 bases, J lost 2 bases, and 10 bases stayed unmatched. Germline CDR1 is SEHNR and CDR2 is FQNEAQ (reference sequence). The CDR3 is 15 residues long. The CDR3 DNA follows: TGTGCCAGCAGACCCCGAGCGGGAAACCCCTACGAGCAGTACTTC. This encodes CASRPRAGNPYEQYF. Full variable domain (missing parts from reference TRBV7-9 and TRBJ2-7): DTGVSQNPRHKITKRGQNVTFRCDPISEHNRLYWYRQTLGQGPEFLTYFQNEAQLEKSRLLSDRFSAERPKGSFSTLEIQRTEQGDSAMYLCASRPRAGNPYEQYFGPGTRLTVT.

The CDR3 loop reads CASSYQVNYGYTF. CDR3 DNA sequence: TGTGCCAGCAGTTATCAGGTTAACTATGGCTACACCTTC. The chain uses TRBV28 and TRBJ1-2; no definite D call. Germline CDR1 is MDHEN and CDR2 is SYDVKM. The length of the CDR3 is 13 residues. The V end lost 4 bases, the J end lost 1 base, and 7 bases lay between the germline ends.

This chain links TRBV9 with TRBJ1-2; a possible D gene is TRBD1 (5 bases). V was shortened by 0 bases and J by 0 bases, with 15 bases between the two germline ends. CDR3 length: 17 amino acids. Per the germline V gene, CDR1 is SGDLS and CDR2 is YYNGEE. The CDR3 nucleotides read TGTGCCAGCAGCGTAGGAGGCAGGACACTCTCTAACTATGGCTACACCTTC. It translates to CASSVGGRTLSNYGYTF.

V usage is TRBV2 and J usage is TRBJ2-5; no reliable D call. This CDR3 is built from 13 residues. Trimming stripped 6 bases from V and 0 bases from J, with 8 bases between. Germline V lookup: CDR1 SNHLY, CDR2 FYNNEI. DNA of the CDR3: TGTGCCAGCAGGAAGACTTACCAAGAGACCCAGTACTTC. Translated, it gives CASRKTYQETQYF.

The chain employs TRBV10-3 and TRBJ2-7; the match to TRBD1 covers 7 bases. The CDR3 has 14 amino acids. The ends lost 2 bases at V and 2 bases at J; junction bases unmatched: 3. Germline V gene sequence: CDR1 ENHRY, CDR2 SYGVKD. In DNA form, the CDR3 reads TGTGCCATCAGTGAGGACAGGGTTACCTACGAGCAGTACTTC. This sequence encodes CAISEDRVTYEQYF.

The rearrangement links TRBV2 to TRBJ2-3; tentative D call: TRBD1 (6 bases). Trimming removed 4 bases from V and 6 bases from J, with 17 bases in between. Germline loops: CDR1 SNHLY, CDR2 FYNNEI. CDR3 length: 15 residues. The CDR3 bases are TGTGCCAGCAGTGGGGACAATACTGGTGGGGATACGCAGTATTTT. Translation: CASSGDNTGGDTQYF.

The chain couples TRBV18 to TRBJ2-2; 7 nucleotides line up with TRBD1. Germline-derived CDR1 and CDR2 are KGHSH and LQKENI. Losses at the gene ends were 3 bases for V and 0 bases for J; bases not matched to a gene: 1. The CDR3 spans 15 residues. The CDR3 here is CASSPTGPNTGELFF. CDR3 coding DNA: TGTGCCAGCTCACCGACAGGGCCGAACACCGGGGAGCTGTTTTTT.

The V and J genes are TRBV4-1 and TRBJ1-3; D ambiguous. The V end was cut by 0 bases, the J end by 3 bases, with 9 bases between. The CDR3 spans 15 residues. CDR1 is MGHRA and CDR2 is YSYEKL in the germline V gene. CDR3 protein: CASSQESGNGNTIYF. In DNA form, the CDR3 reads TGCGCCAGCAGCCAAGAATCCGGGAATGGAAACACCATATATTTT.

This clone has a single count. The chain is built from TRBV7-8 and TRBJ1-5, with a possible D match to TRBD1 (5 bases). The CDR3 is 14 amino acids. Germline values: CDR1 SGHVS, CDR2 FQNEAQ. The V and J ends lost 0 bases and 6 bases respectively, with 9 bases between them. The CDR3 sequence: CASSLAGTGQPQHF. CDR3 nucleotide sequence: TGTGCCAGCAGCTTAGCAGGGACTGGTCAGCCCCAGCATTTT.